These 21 T cell receptor beta chains originate from one sample sequenced in a study of cytomegalovirus exposure and HLA in healthy donors. Sequenced by immunoSEQ multiplex PCR; TCRdb stores in-frame clones only, minus some. The profile covers fewer than 200,000 clones, with roughly nine tenths appearing a single time and 10% taken by the ten largest. The sample consisted of PBMCs. The receptors were sampled from a woman aged 18-35 years in good health and CMV-seropositive.

The chain employs TRBV7-2 and TRBJ2-7; D is perhaps TRBD1 (6 bases). The CDR3 is 14 amino acids. The germline V gene has CDR1 SGHTA and CDR2 FQGNSA. Between the trimmed V and J ends, which lost 4 bases and 2 bases, there was a span of 12 bases. The CDR3 loop is CASSSQGPPYEQYF. The CDR3 nucleotides are TGTGCCAGCAGCTCACAGGGTCCGCCCTACGAGCAGTACTTC.

The DNA of the CDR3 is TGTGCCAGCCGGAGTTCTAGCGGGAGGGTTGAGCAGTTCTTC. This translates into CASRSSSGRVEQFF. The rearrangement links TRBV2 to TRBJ2-1, with 12 nucleotides matching TRBD2. V gave up 8 bases and J gave up 9 bases; unmatched junction bases: 8. Germline CDR1 and CDR2: SNHLY and FYNNEI. The CDR3 loop spans 14 amino acids. Filled out from reference TRBV2 and TRBJ2-1, the complete variable domain reads EPEVTQTPSHQVTQMGQEVILRCVPISNHLYFYWYRQILGQKVEFLVSFYNNEISEKSEIFDDQFSVERPDGSNFTLKIRSTKLEDSAMYFCASRSSSGRVEQFFGPGTRLTVL.

The chain links TRBV7-9 to TRBJ2-2; D is undetermined. This CDR3 has 13 amino acids. Per the germline V gene, CDR1 is SEHNR and CDR2 is FQNEAQ (reference sequence). Trimming took off 2 bases at V and 4 bases at J, with 5 bases between the two ends. CDR3 sequence: CASSLSGTGELFF. In DNA form, the CDR3 reads TGTGCCAGCAGCTTATCGGGCACCGGGGAGCTGTTTTTT.

The chain uses TRBV5-6 and TRBJ2-7, with 13 nucleotides matching TRBD2. There are 14 residues in the CDR3. Losses at the gene ends were 4 bases for V and 4 bases for J; bases not matched to a gene: 2. CDR1 and CDR2 from the germline V gene are SGHDT and YYEEEE. CDR3 bases: TGTGCCAGCAGCCCGGGACTAGCGGGGTACGAGCAGTACTTC. Its protein is CASSPGLAGYEQYF.

This clone was observed a single time. This chain joins TRBV7-6 and TRBJ2-7; D is perhaps TRBD1 (5 bases). This CDR3 is 12 amino acids long. Trimming left V 5 bases short and J 2 bases short, with 7 bases between. CDR1 and CDR2 (germline): SGHVS, FNYEAQ. The CDR3 region has the DNA TGTGCCAGCAGCCTGACAGCCTACGAGCAGTACTTC. As protein: CASSLTAYEQYF.

In this sample, this clone turned up a few times. The chain carries TRBV6-1 and TRBJ2-7; TRBD1 matches at 8 bases. The length of the CDR3 is 14 residues. J gave up 0 bases and V 8 bases, and 6 bases lay outside the gene matches. CDR1 is MNHNS, CDR2 SASEGT, per germline. As DNA, the CDR3 is TGTGCCAGCTGGTCGGGACAGGTCTCCTACGAGCAGTACTTC. Translation: CASWSGQVSYEQYF.

The table lists this clone with a count of one. The genes are TRBV9 and TRBJ1-5; D is possibly TRBD1 (5 bases). Trimming took 1 base from V and 9 from J, leaving 14 bases between them. Germline V gene lookup returns CDR1 SGDLS and CDR2 YYNGEE. The CDR3 spans 14 residues. Here the CDR3 DNA reads TGTGCCAGCAGCGTATCGTTGGGGGGATCGCCCCAGCATTTT. Its protein is CASSVSLGGSPQHF.

This clone was seen once. The rearrangement joins TRBV7-2 to TRBJ2-7, with 7 bases lining up with TRBD2. Germline V gene data show CDR1 as SGHTA and CDR2 as FQGNSA. The trim removed 5 bases at V and 2 bases at J, leaving 6 bases unmatched. The CDR3 has 14 amino acids. CDR3 coding DNA: TGTGCCAGCAGCCCCTGGGGGGGAACCTACGAGCAGTACTTC. Translating gives CASSPWGGTYEQYF.

A single count supports this clone. The chain combines TRBV15 with TRBJ1-1; 10 bases are shared with TRBD1. V lost 3 bases to trimming and J lost 5 bases; unmatched junction nucleotides: 24. Germline CDR1 and CDR2: LNHNV and YYDKDF (reference sequence). The CDR3 loop spans 21 amino acids. The CDR3 sequence: CATSSPPPVGTGVRLETEAFF. The CDR3, as DNA: TGTGCCACCAGCAGTCCTCCCCCTGTTGGGACAGGGGTCCGTCTGGAGACTGAAGCTTTCTTT.

Only a few counts were recorded for this clone. The V and J genes are TRBV19 and TRBJ2-5, with 8 bases lining up with TRBD2. V shed 3 bases and J 2 bases; nucleotides not matched to a gene: 2. Germline V gene data show CDR1 as LNHDA and CDR2 as SQIVND (reference sequence). CDR3 length: 14 amino acids. The CDR3: CASSMTSVQETQYF. The DNA of the CDR3 is TGTGCCAGTAGTATGACTAGCGTACAAGAGACCCAGTACTTC. Combining the CDR3 with reference TRBV19 and TRBJ2-5 gives the whole variable domain DGGITQSPKYLFRKEGQNVTLSCEQNLNHDAMYWYRQDPGQGLRLIYYSQIVNDFQKGDIAEGYSVSREKKESFPLTVTSAQKNPTAFYLCASSMTSVQETQYFGPGTRLLVL.

The CDR3 bases are TGCGCCAGCAGCCAAGGAACCGGGACATTCCACACCGGGGAGCTGTTTTTT. Amino acids: CASSQGTGTFHTGELFF. The chain combines TRBV4-3 with TRBJ2-2; the D gene is possibly TRBD1 (6 bases). Trimming took off 1 base at V and 3 bases at J, with 15 bases between the two ends. The CDR3 has 17 amino acids. Germline V gene sequence: CDR1 LGHNA, CDR2 YSLEER.

The sample holds one count of this clone. The chain uses TRBV7-2 and TRBJ2-7; TRBD1 matches at 7 bases. V trimming: 5 bases; J trimming: 2 bases; junction bases outside the gene matches: 6. The length of the CDR3 is 14 residues. In germline, CDR1 is SGHTA, CDR2 FQGNSA. In nucleotides, the CDR3 is TGTGCCAGCAGCATCGACAGGGTAACCTACGAGCAGTACTTC. Its translation: CASSIDRVTYEQYF.

The genes are TRBV2 and TRBJ1-5; no clear D gene. With 9 bases removed from V and 6 bases from J, the gap between germline ends came to 12 bases. CDR3 length: 12 amino acids. Germline assignment: CDR1 SNHLY and CDR2 FYNNEI. This chain's CDR3 is CASALTPQPQHF. In nucleotides, the CDR3 is TGTGCCAGTGCCCTGACACCTCAGCCCCAGCATTTT.

This chain joins TRBV4-1 and TRBJ2-7; TRBD1 matches 8 bases. The CDR3 loop spans 15 amino acids. Losses at the gene ends were 0 bases for V and 7 bases for J; bases not matched to a gene: 8. Germline values: CDR1 MGHRA, CDR2 YSYEKL. In DNA form, the CDR3 reads TGCGCCAGCAGCCAAGACAGGGGGCGCCTTTTGGAGCAGTACTTC. Protein product: CASSQDRGRLLEQYF.

This clone was detected once. The chain joins TRBV27 to TRBJ2-3; D gene unclear. V was pared by 1 base and J by 6 bases, with 8 bases between. The CDR3 length is 13 residues. CDR1 and CDR2 (germline): MNHEY, SMNVEV (reference sequence). The CDR3 reads CASSLFEEDTQYF. The CDR3 nucleotides are TGTGCCAGCAGTTTATTCGAGGAGGATACGCAGTATTTT.

V gene TRBV7-2 combines with J gene TRBJ2-7; possibly TRBD1 for D (6 bases). CDR3 length equals 13 residues. Per the germline V gene, CDR1 is SGHTA and CDR2 is FQGNSA. The V gene lost 5 bases and the J gene lost 1 base, with 9 bases spanning the gap. The CDR3 loop is CASSARGSYEQYF. CDR3 sequence (DNA): TGTGCCAGCAGCGCAAGGGGGTCCTACGAGCAGTACTTC.

The CDR3 here is CASSTGTGVDNEQFF. The DNA of the CDR3 is TGTGCCAGCAGCACCGGGACAGGGGTAGACAATGAGCAGTTCTTC. The chain employs TRBV5-6 and TRBJ2-1; 10 bases are a match to TRBD1. The ends lost 4 bases at V and 5 bases at J; junction bases unmatched: 6. This CDR3 is 15 amino acids long. The V gene's germline CDR1 is SGHDT and CDR2 YYEEEE.

This chain joins TRBV4-3 and TRBJ2-6, with D tentatively TRBD1 (5 bases). Germline V CDR1 and CDR2: LGHNA, YSLEER. The ends were cut back, 0 bases at V and 0 bases at J, with 9 bases in the middle. The CDR3 sequence is 17 residues long. Here the CDR3 DNA reads TGCGCCAGCAGCCAAGACTCAGGGCCCTCTGGGGCCAACGTCCTGACTTTC. This encodes CASSQDSGPSGANVLTF.

The V gene is TRBV9, the J gene TRBJ2-7, with TRBD1 matching 8 bases. Germline CDR1 reads SGDLS; CDR2 reads YYNGEE. CDR3 size: 15 residues. Losses at the gene ends were 4 bases for V and 0 bases for J; bases not matched to a gene: 6. The CDR3 sequence is CASSPGTGPSYEQYF. CDR3 nucleotide sequence: TGTGCCAGCAGCCCTGGGACAGGACCCTCCTACGAGCAGTACTTC.

CDR3: CASSETSGRAPEQYF. Written as DNA, the CDR3 is TGTGCCAGCAGCGAAACTAGCGGGAGGGCCCCCGAGCAGTACTTC. The chain is built from TRBV7-2 and TRBJ2-7; 13 bases fit TRBD2. Trimming took 5 bases from V and 6 from J; bases not matched to a gene: 7. The CDR3 is 15 amino acids. CDR1 is SGHTA and CDR2 is FQGNSA in the germline V gene.

This clone was picked up one time. This chain uses TRBV6-4 with TRBJ2-3; 9 bases line up with TRBD2. Germline loops: CDR1 MRHNA, CDR2 SNTAGT. This CDR3 is 15 amino acids long. Trimming cost V 4 bases and J 3 bases; bases outside gene matches: 5. The CDR3 here is CASSAGLAGTDTQYF. CDR3 nucleotides: TGTGCCAGCAGTGCTGGGCTAGCGGGAACAGATACGCAGTATTTT.